Listed below are T cell receptor beta chains from one sample, sequenced in a study of cytomegalovirus exposure and HLA in healthy donors. Here immunoSEQ multiplex PCR was the method, and the copy in TCRdb shows in-frame clones only, minus some. Recorded here are under 90,000 clones; the top ten clones represent roughly 7.4%. Sequenced sample: PBMCs. These TCRs come from a female donor in good health and CMV-seropositive. The CDR3 runs from the conserved cysteine through the conserved F or W. Each record gives: J gene, V gene, D gene, CDR3 DNA, CDR3 protein. The D gene is left open where the match is weak.

j_gene: TRBJ2-1
v_gene: TRBV7-9
d_gene: -
CDR3nt: TGTGCCAGCAGCTTAGTGGCGGCGGGGAGGAATGAGCAGTTCTTC
CDR3aa: CASSLVAAGRNEQFF

j_gene: TRBJ2-1
v_gene: TRBV28
d_gene: TRBD2
CDR3nt: TGTGCCAGCAGTCCACCTAGCGGAACGTACAATGAGCAGTTCTTC
CDR3aa: CASSPPSGTYNEQFF

j_gene: TRBJ1-2
v_gene: TRBV29-1
d_gene: -
CDR3nt: TGCAGCGTTGACCTGGCGGGGGCCTATGGCTACACCTTC
CDR3aa: CSVDLAGAYGYTF

j_gene: TRBJ1-2
v_gene: TRBV30
d_gene: -
CDR3nt: TGTGCCTCTACGTCGGGGGGCAGGTATGGCTACACCTTC
CDR3aa: CASTSGGRYGYTF

j_gene: TRBJ1-2
v_gene: TRBV27
d_gene: TRBD1
CDR3nt: TGTGCCAGCAGTCCGGACAGGAACTATTATGGCTACACCTTC
CDR3aa: CASSPDRNYYGYTF

j_gene: TRBJ1-1
v_gene: TRBV6-1
d_gene: TRBD1
CDR3nt: TGTGCCAGCAGTTTTGGACAGGGAGTTGAAGCTTTCTTT
CDR3aa: CASSFGQGVEAFF

j_gene: TRBJ1-1
v_gene: TRBV27
d_gene: TRBD1
CDR3nt: TGTGCCAGCAGTCTTCGGACAGGGGACACTGAAGCTTTCTTT
CDR3aa: CASSLRTGDTEAFF

j_gene: TRBJ1-4
v_gene: TRBV18
d_gene: -
CDR3nt: TGTGCCAGCTCACCACCTACAACTAATGAAAAACTGTTTTTT
CDR3aa: CASSPPTTNEKLFF

j_gene: TRBJ1-2
v_gene: TRBV18
d_gene: -
CDR3nt: TGTGCCAGCTCACTACAACCGGGACAACGCGACTATGGCTACACCTTC
CDR3aa: CASSLQPGQRDYGYTF

j_gene: TRBJ2-1
v_gene: TRBV7-2
d_gene: -
CDR3nt: TGTGCCAGCAACAAGCTTGGTGCAGCTGAGGTTGAGCAGTTCTTC
CDR3aa: CASNKLGAAEVEQFF

j_gene: TRBJ2-7
v_gene: TRBV11-1
d_gene: TRBD2
CDR3nt: TGTGCCAGCAGCTTAGGGCTAGCGGGAAGTCCGGTGGACTACGAGCAGTACTTC
CDR3aa: CASSLGLAGSPVDYEQYF

j_gene: TRBJ2-1
v_gene: TRBV7-2
d_gene: TRBD1
CDR3nt: TGTGCCAGCAGGGGACAGGTCGGGACTCACAATGAGCAGTTCTTC
CDR3aa: CASRGQVGTHNEQFF

j_gene: TRBJ2-7
v_gene: TRBV4-1
d_gene: -
CDR3nt: TGCGCCAGCAGCCAAGAAATTTTAGCGACGTACGAGCAGTACTTC
CDR3aa: CASSQEILATYEQYF

j_gene: TRBJ2-2
v_gene: TRBV18
d_gene: -
CDR3nt: TGTGCCAGCTCACCACTAGAGCGTTACACCGGGGAGCTGTTTTTT
CDR3aa: CASSPLERYTGELFF

j_gene: TRBJ1-1
v_gene: TRBV7-3
d_gene: -
CDR3nt: TGTGCCAGCAGCTTAGTACGGGGCACTGAAGCTTTCTTT
CDR3aa: CASSLVRGTEAFF

j_gene: TRBJ2-7
v_gene: TRBV6-5
d_gene: TRBD2
CDR3nt: TGTGCCAGCAGTCCAATCGGGACTAGAGACGAGCAGTACTTC
CDR3aa: CASSPIGTRDEQYF

j_gene: TRBJ2-2
v_gene: TRBV7-2
d_gene: -
CDR3nt: TGTGCCAGCAGCTACCCGGGAGACGAACGGGAGCTGTTTTTT
CDR3aa: CASSYPGDERELFF

j_gene: TRBJ2-7
v_gene: TRBV4-1
d_gene: -
CDR3nt: TGCGCCAGCAGCCAAGATCCAGGATTCGGCTACGAGCAGTACTTC
CDR3aa: CASSQDPGFGYEQYF

j_gene: TRBJ2-3
v_gene: TRBV30
d_gene: TRBD1
CDR3nt: TGTGCCTGGAGTGCACCGGGACAGGGCCTCACAGATACGCAGTATTTT
CDR3aa: CAWSAPGQGLTDTQYF

j_gene: TRBJ1-4
v_gene: TRBV6-6
d_gene: TRBD1
CDR3nt: TGTGCCAGCAGACTTGACAGGGCAGATCATGAAAAACTGTTTTTT
CDR3aa: CASRLDRADHEKLFF

j_gene: TRBJ1-5
v_gene: TRBV6-1
d_gene: -
CDR3nt: TGTGCCAGCAGTGAGAGCGGGACTACCCAGCCCCAGCATTTT
CDR3aa: CASSESGTTQPQHF

j_gene: TRBJ1-4
v_gene: TRBV5-6
d_gene: TRBD1
CDR3nt: TGTGCCAGCAGCCCTGGGACAGGGGTCTCTGAAAAACTGTTTTTT
CDR3aa: CASSPGTGVSEKLFF

j_gene: TRBJ1-2
v_gene: TRBV7-2
d_gene: -
CDR3nt: TGTGCCAGCAGCTTAGCGAGTGTGCAGGGGAGCTATGGCTACACCTTC
CDR3aa: CASSLASVQGSYGYTF

j_gene: TRBJ2-1
v_gene: TRBV5-1
d_gene: TRBD1
CDR3nt: TGCGCCAGCAGCCACCGGACAGGTTACAATGAGCAGTTCTTC
CDR3aa: CASSHRTGYNEQFF

j_gene: TRBJ2-7
v_gene: TRBV7-2
d_gene: -
CDR3nt: TGTGCCAGCAGCTTACGCCAGGCCAACGAGCAGTACTTC
CDR3aa: CASSLRQANEQYF

j_gene: TRBJ2-2
v_gene: TRBV30
d_gene: -
CDR3nt: TGTGCCTGGTCTATCTTTACCGGGGAGCTGTTTTTT
CDR3aa: CAWSIFTGELFF

j_gene: TRBJ2-1
v_gene: TRBV7-8
d_gene: -
CDR3nt: TGTGCCAGCAGCCCTCAGCGGGTTTCCTACAATGAGCAGTTCTTC
CDR3aa: CASSPQRVSYNEQFF

j_gene: TRBJ1-3
v_gene: TRBV30
d_gene: -
CDR3nt: TGTGCCTGGAGTGTACGTATCGGAGGCGCGGGAAACACCATATATTTT
CDR3aa: CAWSVRIGGAGNTIYF

j_gene: TRBJ1-3
v_gene: TRBV28
d_gene: -
CDR3nt: TGTGCCAGCAGGGGGGGTGGAAACACCATATATTTT
CDR3aa: CASRGGGNTIYF

j_gene: TRBJ1-2
v_gene: TRBV28
d_gene: -
CDR3nt: TGTGCCAGCAGACCCACAGGGACCGATTGGGGCTACACCTTC
CDR3aa: CASRPTGTDWGYTF

j_gene: TRBJ2-7
v_gene: TRBV9
d_gene: TRBD2
CDR3nt: TGTGCCAGCAGCGTAGGGGGGGGAATCAGCTCCTACGAGCAGTACTTC
CDR3aa: CASSVGGGISSYEQYF

j_gene: TRBJ1-1
v_gene: TRBV7-2
d_gene: TRBD1
CDR3nt: TGTGCCAGCAGCTTAAGCCCGGACAGGGCCCCGGGGAATGGTGAAGCTTTCTTT
CDR3aa: CASSLSPDRAPGNGEAFF

j_gene: TRBJ1-1
v_gene: TRBV6-5
d_gene: -
CDR3nt: TGTGCCAGCAAGAATAGACAGCCAAACACTGAAGCTTTCTTT
CDR3aa: CASKNRQPNTEAFF

j_gene: TRBJ1-5
v_gene: TRBV30
d_gene: TRBD1
CDR3nt: TGTGCCTGGAGTGTAGGCAGGGGGGATCAGCCCCAGCATTTT
CDR3aa: CAWSVGRGDQPQHF

j_gene: TRBJ2-1
v_gene: TRBV5-1
d_gene: TRBD2
CDR3nt: TGCGCCAGCAGCCCGGGACTAGCGGGGGCTCCCCGGCCCTACAATGAGCAGTTCTTC
CDR3aa: CASSPGLAGAPRPYNEQFF

j_gene: TRBJ1-2
v_gene: TRBV19
d_gene: -
CDR3nt: TGTGCCAGTACTACACAGGGAACGATGGGCTACACCTTC
CDR3aa: CASTTQGTMGYTF

j_gene: TRBJ1-5
v_gene: TRBV28
d_gene: TRBD1
CDR3nt: TGTGCCAGCAGTTACCCCGACAGGGACGGTGGGCAGCCCCAGCATTTT
CDR3aa: CASSYPDRDGGQPQHF

j_gene: TRBJ2-1
v_gene: TRBV5-8
d_gene: -
CDR3nt: TGTGCCAGCAGCTTGAGGGAGTGGAGCTCCTACAATGAGCAGTTCTTC
CDR3aa: CASSLREWSSYNEQFF

j_gene: TRBJ1-2
v_gene: TRBV18
d_gene: -
CDR3nt: TGTGCCAGCTCACCACGGGACTTCGGAACAGATGGCTACACCTTC
CDR3aa: CASSPRDFGTDGYTF

j_gene: TRBJ1-2
v_gene: TRBV5-5
d_gene: TRBD1
CDR3nt: TGTGCCAGCAGCCCGGACAGGGTCACCTTGCTTAACTATGGCTACACCTTC
CDR3aa: CASSPDRVTLLNYGYTF

j_gene: TRBJ2-5
v_gene: TRBV2
d_gene: -
CDR3nt: TGTGCCAGCAGTGAAGATGGGCGGGGTACAGAGACCCAGTACTTC
CDR3aa: CASSEDGRGTETQYF

j_gene: TRBJ2-3
v_gene: TRBV2
d_gene: -
CDR3nt: TGTGCCAGCAGTGTAGAGAGGACTAGCACAGATACGCAGTATTTT
CDR3aa: CASSVERTSTDTQYF

j_gene: TRBJ2-5
v_gene: TRBV6-4
d_gene: -
CDR3nt: TGTGCCAGCAGTGATCGGGGGGCCTTCTTTCAAGAGACCCAGTACTTC
CDR3aa: CASSDRGAFFQETQYF